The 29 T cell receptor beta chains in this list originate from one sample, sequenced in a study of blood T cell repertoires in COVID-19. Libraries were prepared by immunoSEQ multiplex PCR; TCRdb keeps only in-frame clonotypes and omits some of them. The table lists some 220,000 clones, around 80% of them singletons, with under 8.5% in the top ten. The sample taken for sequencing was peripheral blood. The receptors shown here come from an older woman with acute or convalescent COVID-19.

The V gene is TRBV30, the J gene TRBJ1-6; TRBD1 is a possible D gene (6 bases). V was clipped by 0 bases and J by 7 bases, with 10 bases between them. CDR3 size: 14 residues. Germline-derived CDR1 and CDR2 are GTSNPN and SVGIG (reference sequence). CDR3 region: CAWSVGRGNSPLHF. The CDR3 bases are TGTGCCTGGAGTGTAGGCAGGGGAAATTCACCCCTCCACTTT.

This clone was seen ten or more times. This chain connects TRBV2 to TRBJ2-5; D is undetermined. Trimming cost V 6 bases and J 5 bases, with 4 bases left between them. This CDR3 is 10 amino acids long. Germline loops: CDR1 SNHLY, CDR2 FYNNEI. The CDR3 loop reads CASSGETQYF. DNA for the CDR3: TGTGCCAGCAGCGGGGAGACCCAGTACTTC.

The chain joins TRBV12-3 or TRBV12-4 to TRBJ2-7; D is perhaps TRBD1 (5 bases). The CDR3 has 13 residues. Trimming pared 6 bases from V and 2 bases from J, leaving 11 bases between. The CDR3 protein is CASSYSGTYEQYF. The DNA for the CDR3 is TGTGCCAGCAGCTATTCAGGGACCTACGAGCAGTACTTC.

CDR3 protein: CASSFLDRVRGYTF. The CDR3 coding sequence is TGTGCCAGCAGTTTCTTGGACAGGGTTCGAGGCTACACCTTC. The chain combines TRBV27 with TRBJ1-2, with 8 positions matching TRBD1. This CDR3 contains 14 residues. The ends lost 3 bases at V and 8 bases at J; junction bases unmatched: 8. Per germline, CDR1 MNHEY and CDR2 SMNVEV (reference sequence).

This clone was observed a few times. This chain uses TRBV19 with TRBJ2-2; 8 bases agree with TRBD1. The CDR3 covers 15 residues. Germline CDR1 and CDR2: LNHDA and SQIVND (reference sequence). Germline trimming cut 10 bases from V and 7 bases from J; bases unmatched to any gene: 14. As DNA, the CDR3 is TGTGCCACGGACCTGGGACAGGATTCGGGCGGGGAGCTGTTTTTT. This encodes CATDLGQDSGGELFF.

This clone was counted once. CDR3 nucleotide sequence: TGTGCCAGCAGCTTAAGCTCAGGGGCCTCCACAGATACGCAGTATTTT. Its protein is CASSLSSGASTDTQYF. J is TRBJ2-3 and V is TRBV7-2; TRBD1 might be the D (6 bases). V shed 2 bases and J shed 2 bases, with 14 bases lying between them. Germline lookup yields CDR1 SGHTA and CDR2 FQGNSA. This CDR3 has 16 amino acids.

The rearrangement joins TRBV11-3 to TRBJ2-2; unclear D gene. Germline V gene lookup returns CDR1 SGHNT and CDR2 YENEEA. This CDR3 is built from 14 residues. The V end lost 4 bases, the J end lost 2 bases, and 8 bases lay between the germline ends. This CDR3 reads CASSSRFNTGELFF. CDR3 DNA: TGTGCCAGCAGCTCCCGTTTCAACACCGGGGAGCTGTTTTTT.

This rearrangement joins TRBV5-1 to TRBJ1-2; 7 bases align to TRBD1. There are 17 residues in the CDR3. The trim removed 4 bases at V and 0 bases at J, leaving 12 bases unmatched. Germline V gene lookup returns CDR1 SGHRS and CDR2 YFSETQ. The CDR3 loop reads CASSKSTGTASNYGYTF. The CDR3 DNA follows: TGCGCCAGCAGCAAATCGACCGGGACAGCTTCTAACTATGGCTACACCTTC.

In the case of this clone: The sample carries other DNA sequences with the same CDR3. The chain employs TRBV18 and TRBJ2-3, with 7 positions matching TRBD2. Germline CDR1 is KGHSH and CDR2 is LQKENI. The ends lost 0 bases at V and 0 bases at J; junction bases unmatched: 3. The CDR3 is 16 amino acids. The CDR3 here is CASSPPGRGSTDTQYF. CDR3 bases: TGTGCCAGCTCACCACCGGGGAGGGGAAGCACAGATACGCAGTATTTT.

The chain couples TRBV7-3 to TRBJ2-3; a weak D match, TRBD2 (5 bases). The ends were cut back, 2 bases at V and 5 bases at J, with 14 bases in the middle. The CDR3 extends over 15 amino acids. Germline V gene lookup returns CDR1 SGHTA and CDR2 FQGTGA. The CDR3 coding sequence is TGTGCCAGCAGCTTACAGGCAGGTCGGGGAGATACGCAGTATTTT. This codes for CASSLQAGRGDTQYF.

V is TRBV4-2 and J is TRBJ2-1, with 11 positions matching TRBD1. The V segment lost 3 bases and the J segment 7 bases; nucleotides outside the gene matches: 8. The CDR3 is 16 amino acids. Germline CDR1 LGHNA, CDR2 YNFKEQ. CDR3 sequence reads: CASSHLGTGGANEQFF. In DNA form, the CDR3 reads TGTGCCAGCAGCCACCTCGGGACAGGGGGGGCGAATGAGCAGTTCTTC.

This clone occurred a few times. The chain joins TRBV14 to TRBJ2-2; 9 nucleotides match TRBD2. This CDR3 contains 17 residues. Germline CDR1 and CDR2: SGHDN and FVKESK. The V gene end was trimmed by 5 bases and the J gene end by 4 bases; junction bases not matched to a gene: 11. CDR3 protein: CASSSGAGGRGTGELFF. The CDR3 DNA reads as TGTGCCAGCAGCTCGGGAGCGGGGGGCCGGGGCACCGGGGAGCTGTTTTTT. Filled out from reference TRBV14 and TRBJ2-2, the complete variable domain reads EAGVTQFPSHSVIEKGQTVTLRCDPISGHDNLYWYRRVMGKEIKFLLHFVKESKQDESGMPNNRFLAERTGGTYSTLKVQPAELEDSGVYFCASSSGAGGRGTGELFFGEGSRLTVL.

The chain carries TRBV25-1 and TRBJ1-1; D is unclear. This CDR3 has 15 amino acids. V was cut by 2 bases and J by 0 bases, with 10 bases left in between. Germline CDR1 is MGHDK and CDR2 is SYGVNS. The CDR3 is CASSEIAGLNTEAFF. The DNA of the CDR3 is TGTGCCAGCAGTGAAATCGCAGGATTGAACACTGAAGCTTTCTTT.

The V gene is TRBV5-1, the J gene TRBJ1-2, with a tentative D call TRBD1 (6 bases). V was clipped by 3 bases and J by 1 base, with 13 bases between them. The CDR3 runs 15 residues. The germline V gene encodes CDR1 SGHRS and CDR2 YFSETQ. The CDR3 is CASSSGTFDNYGYTF. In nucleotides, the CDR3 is TGCGCCAGCAGCTCCGGGACATTTGATAACTATGGCTACACCTTC. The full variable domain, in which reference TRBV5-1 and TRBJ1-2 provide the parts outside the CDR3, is KAGVTQTPRYLIKTRGQQVTLSCSPISGHRSVSWYQQTPGQGLQFLFEYFSETQRNKGNFPGRFSGRQFSNSRSEMNVSTLELGDSALYLCASSSGTFDNYGYTFGSGTRLTVV.

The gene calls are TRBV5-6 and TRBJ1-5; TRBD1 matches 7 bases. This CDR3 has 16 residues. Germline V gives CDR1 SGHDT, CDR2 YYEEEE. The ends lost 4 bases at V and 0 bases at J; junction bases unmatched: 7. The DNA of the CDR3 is TGTGCCAGCAGCCCCCAAGGACAGGCTAGCAATCAGCCCCAGCATTTT. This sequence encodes CASSPQGQASNQPQHF.

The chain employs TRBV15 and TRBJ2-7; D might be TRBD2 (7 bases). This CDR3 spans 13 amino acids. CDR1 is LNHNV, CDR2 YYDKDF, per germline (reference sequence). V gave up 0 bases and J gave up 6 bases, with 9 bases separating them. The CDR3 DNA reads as TGTGCCACCAGCAGAGATAGGGGGGGCGAGCAGTACTTC. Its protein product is CATSRDRGGEQYF.

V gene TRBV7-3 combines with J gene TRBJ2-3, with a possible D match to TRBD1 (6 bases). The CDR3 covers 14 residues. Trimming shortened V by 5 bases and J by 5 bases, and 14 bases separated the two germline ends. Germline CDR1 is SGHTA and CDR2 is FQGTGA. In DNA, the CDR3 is TGTGCCAGCAGCGCCCAGGGGAGTGGAGATACGCAGTATTTT. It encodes CASSAQGSGDTQYF. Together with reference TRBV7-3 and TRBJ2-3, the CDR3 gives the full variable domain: GAGVSQTPSNKVTEKGKYVELRCDPISGHTALYWYRQSLGQGPEFLIYFQGTGAADDSGLPNDRFFAVRPEGSVSTLKIQRTERGDSAVYLCASSAQGSGDTQYFGPGTRLTVL.

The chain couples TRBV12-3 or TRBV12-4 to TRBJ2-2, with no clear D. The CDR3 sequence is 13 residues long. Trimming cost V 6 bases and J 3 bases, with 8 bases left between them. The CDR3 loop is CASRFQDTGELFF. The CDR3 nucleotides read TGTGCCAGCAGATTCCAGGACACCGGGGAGCTGTTTTTT.

CDR3 sequence reads: CASSLAVPGQGSGANVLTF. The CDR3 bases are TGCGCCAGCAGCTTGGCCGTCCCGGGACAGGGTTCTGGGGCCAACGTCCTGACTTTC. The chain links TRBV5-1 to TRBJ2-6, with 9 bases lining up with TRBD1. The CDR3 is made up of 19 amino acids. V shed 0 bases and J 1 base; nucleotides not matched to a gene: 8. The germline V gene encodes CDR1 SGHRS and CDR2 YFSETQ.

CDR3 in amino acids: CATRGLAGGEQFF. The CDR3 DNA follows: TGTGCCACCCGAGGACTAGCGGGGGGTGAGCAGTTCTTC. The gene calls are TRBV19 and TRBJ2-1, with 14 bases lining up with TRBD2. Germline CDR1 LNHDA, CDR2 SQIVND (reference sequence). J was trimmed by 9 bases and V by 10 bases; bases with no gene match: 5. CDR3 length: 13 amino acids.

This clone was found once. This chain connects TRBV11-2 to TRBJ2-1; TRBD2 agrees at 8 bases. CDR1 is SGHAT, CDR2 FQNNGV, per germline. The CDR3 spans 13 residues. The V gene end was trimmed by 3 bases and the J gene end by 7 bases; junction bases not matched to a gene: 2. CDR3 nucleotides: TGTGCCAGCAGCTTCCAGCGGGGGAATGAGCAGTTCTTC. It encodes CASSFQRGNEQFF.

CDR3 in DNA: TGTGCCAGCAGCTTCGGCGGTGCTAACTATGGCTACACCTTC. Translation: CASSFGGANYGYTF. The genes are TRBV5-4 and TRBJ1-2; D not certain. Trimming cost V 2 bases and J 0 bases, with 8 bases left between them. Germline-derived CDR1 and CDR2 are SGHNT and YYREEE (reference sequence). The CDR3 length is 14 residues.

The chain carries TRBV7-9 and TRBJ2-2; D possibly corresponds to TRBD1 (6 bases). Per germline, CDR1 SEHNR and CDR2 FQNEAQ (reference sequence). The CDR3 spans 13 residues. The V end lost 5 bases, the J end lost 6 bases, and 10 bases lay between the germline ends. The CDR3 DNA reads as TGTGCCAGCAGCGAACAGGGAGCCGGGGAGCTGTTTTTT. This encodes CASSEQGAGELFF.

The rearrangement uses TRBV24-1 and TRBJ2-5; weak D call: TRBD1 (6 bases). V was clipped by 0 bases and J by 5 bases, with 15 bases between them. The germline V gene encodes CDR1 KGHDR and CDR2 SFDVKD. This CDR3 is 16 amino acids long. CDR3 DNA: TGTGCCACCAGTGATTTGCAGGGGAAGGCGGAGGAGACCCAGTACTTC. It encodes CATSDLQGKAEETQYF.

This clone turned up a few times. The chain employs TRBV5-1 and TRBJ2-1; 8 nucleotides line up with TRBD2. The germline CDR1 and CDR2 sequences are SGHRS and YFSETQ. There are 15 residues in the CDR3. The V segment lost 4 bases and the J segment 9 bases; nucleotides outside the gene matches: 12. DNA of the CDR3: TGCGCCAGCAGCGCGGGGGGTCGACTTCTGGGTGAGCAGTTCTTC. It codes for CASSAGGRLLGEQFF.

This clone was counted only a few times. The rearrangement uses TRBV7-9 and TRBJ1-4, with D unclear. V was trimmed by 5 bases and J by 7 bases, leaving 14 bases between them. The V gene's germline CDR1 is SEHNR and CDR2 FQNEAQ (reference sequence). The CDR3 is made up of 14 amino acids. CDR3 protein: CASSPGWGGEKLFF. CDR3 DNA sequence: TGTGCCAGCAGCCCGGGCTGGGGAGGTGAAAAACTGTTTTTT. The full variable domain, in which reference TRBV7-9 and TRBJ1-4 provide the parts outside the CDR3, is DTGVSQNPRHKITKRGQNVTFRCDPISEHNRLYWYRQTLGQGPEFLTYFQNEAQLEKSRLLSDRFSAERPKGSFSTLEIQRTEQGDSAMYLCASSPGWGGEKLFFGSGTQLSVL.

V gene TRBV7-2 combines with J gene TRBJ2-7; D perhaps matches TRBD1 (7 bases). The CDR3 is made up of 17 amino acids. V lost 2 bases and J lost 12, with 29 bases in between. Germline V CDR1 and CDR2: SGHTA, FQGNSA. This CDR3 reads CASSLSRQGGVRGTPYF. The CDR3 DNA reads TGTGCCAGCAGCTTATCGCGACAGGGCGGGGTAAGGGGGACTCCGTACTTC.

The DNA for the CDR3 is TGTGCCAGCAACCGAATGAGCTCTGGGGCCAACGTCCTGACTTTC. This sequence encodes CASNRMSSGANVLTF. This chain connects TRBV2 to TRBJ2-6; no clear D. The germline CDR1 and CDR2 sequences are SNHLY and FYNNEI. This CDR3 has 15 amino acids. The V end was cut by 7 bases, the J end by 0 bases, with 10 bases between.

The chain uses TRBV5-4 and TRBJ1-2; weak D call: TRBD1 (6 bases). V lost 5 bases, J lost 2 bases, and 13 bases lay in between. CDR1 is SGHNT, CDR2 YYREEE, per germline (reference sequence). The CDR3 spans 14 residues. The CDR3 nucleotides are TGTGCCAGCAGGACGGCGGGGGCGAACTATGGCTACACCTTC. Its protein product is CASRTAGANYGYTF.